This T cell receptor beta chain was sequenced in a study of T cells in Graves' hyperthyroidism and ophthalmopathy. This clonotype has a count of ten or more. The CDR3 has 14 amino acids. V was pared by 6 bases and J by 5 bases, with 6 bases of the junction left unmatched. The germline gives CDR1 ENHRY, CDR2 SYGVKD. Amplification targeted TCR beta CDR3 regions from RNA transcripts. TCR CDR3 regions were first amplified by RT-PCR with HTBI primers. TCRdb re-called the multiplex PCR reads through MiXCR, storing one row per CDR3 protein. The sample contains roughly 350,000 distinct CDR3 sequences, about 14% of which appear only once. Under 3 months was the duration of disease in ophthalmopathy patients, who also had a Clinical Activity Score of at least 3 and a NOSPECS grade of at least 4.

Sequencing used blood. The chain combines TRBV10-3 with TRBJ2-3; 9 bases are a match to TRBD1. The receptor was isolated from a woman aged 25-40 years with Graves' ophthalmopathy. The CDR3 DNA sequence: TGTGCCATCAGGGGACAGGGTGTTGAAGATACGCAGTATTTT. This encodes CAIRGQGVEDTQYF.